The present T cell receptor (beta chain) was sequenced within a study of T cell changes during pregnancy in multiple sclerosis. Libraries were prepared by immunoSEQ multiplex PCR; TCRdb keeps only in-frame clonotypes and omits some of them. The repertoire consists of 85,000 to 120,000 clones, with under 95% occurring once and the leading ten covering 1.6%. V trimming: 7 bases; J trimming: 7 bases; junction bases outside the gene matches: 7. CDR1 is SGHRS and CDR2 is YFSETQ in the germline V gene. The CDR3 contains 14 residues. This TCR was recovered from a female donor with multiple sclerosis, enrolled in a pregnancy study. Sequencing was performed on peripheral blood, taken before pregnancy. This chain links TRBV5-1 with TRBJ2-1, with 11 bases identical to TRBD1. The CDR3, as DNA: TGCGCCAGCGCGGGACAGGGGGTAAGGAATGAGCAGTTCTTC. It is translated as CASAGQGVRNEQFF.